This record covers a single TCR beta chain. The antigen is not known. These data come from a study of spatial heterogeneity in lung cancer. Turning to the study itself: The cohort: approximately 66 early-stage, untreated non-small cell lung cancer patients. Sequencing of follow-up PBMC samples took place when they were available, at a median of roughly 2 years after resection. Study-wide findings and caveats: At resection, ubiquitous expanded tumor TCRs appeared in blood more than at follow-up.

The CDR3 spans 14 residues. The V and J ends lost 8 bases and 0 bases respectively, with 10 bases between them. Per the germline V gene, CDR1 is ENHRY and CDR2 is SYGVKD. As for time point: blood at routine non-recurrence follow-up after resection. Sequencing covered unsorted whole RNA taken from tumor, nontumor lung or frozen PBMC. TCRdb redid the calling of the 5' RACE reads with MiXCR, one entry per CDR3 protein. The data show roughly 120,000 distinct CDR3 sequences, less than 14% seen once. J is TRBJ2-2 and V is TRBV10-3; D is possibly TRBD2 (6 bases). Sample: PBMCs, taken at follow-up. The source of this sequence is a female donor with early-stage non-small cell lung cancer. The CDR3 nucleotides read TGTGCCATCTTGGCGGGACCGAACACCGGGGAGCTGTTTTTT. Translation: CAILAGPNTGELFF.